These T cell receptor beta chains were read from a single sample in a study of T-cell memory formation after mild COVID-19. TCRdb re-derived calls from the 5' RACE reads in MiXCR, one entry per CDR3 protein. The profile shows fewer than 400,000 distinct CDR3 sequences, 16% of them singletons. Material: PBMCs or a T cell subset sorted from them (not recorded which). These receptors came from a man aged 18 to 29 who had mild COVID-19 (a few samples of this study predate the infection). Cell type and time point are not known. Both conserved end residues are part of each CDR3. D genes are given only for firm matches. Some rows have no size entry. The others give once, few or many, or a class for an expanded clone.

size,V,J,D,DNA,CDR3
few,TRBV16,TRBJ1-1,NA,TGTGCCAGCAGCCAATGGTCGGGCACGAGCGCTGAAGCTTTCTTT,CASSQWSGTSAEAFF
once,TRBV5-1,TRBJ1-1,NA,TGCGCCAGCAGCTTGGGGTTGGCAGGGTATACTGAAGCTTTCTTT,CASSLGLAGYTEAFF
NA,TRBV11-2,TRBJ2-2,TRBD1,TGTGCCAGCAGCTCACCGGGACAGGGGGTAATCGGGGAGCTGTTTTTT,CASSSPGQGVIGELFF
NA,TRBV11-2,TRBJ2-1,NA,TGTGCCAGCAGCCAAGGACCGAATTCGAATGAGCAGTTCTTC,CASSQGPNSNEQFF
NA,TRBV20-1,TRBJ2-5,NA,TGCAGTGCTACAACACGGGGGGAGACCCAGTACTTC,CSATTRGETQYF
NA,TRBV2,TRBJ2-5,TRBD2,TGTGCCAGCAGTGATAACTTCGGGGGGCAGTACTTC,CASSDNFGGQYF
many,TRBV6-8,TRBJ1-1,NA,TGTGCCAGCAGCAGCGACACTGAAGCTTTCTTT,CASSSDTEAFF
NA,TRBV5-1,TRBJ2-3,TRBD2,TGCGCCAGCAGCTTGGCGGCGGGGGGGCAAGCAGATACGCAGTATTTT,CASSLAAGGQADTQYF
many,TRBV7-2,TRBJ1-1,NA,TGTGCCAGCAGGTCCTCAGGGTACACTGAAGCTTTCTTT,CASRSSGYTEAFF
NA,TRBV7-2,TRBJ2-3,NA,TGTGCCAGCAGCCACCCGGTGGCGGGGGCCACCACAGATACGAAGTATTTT,CASSHPVAGATTDTKYF
few,TRBV5-1,TRBJ1-5,NA,TGCGCCAGCAGCTCAATGGGCGGGGGGCCCCAGCATTTT,CASSSMGGGPQHF
few,TRBV7-2,TRBJ2-5,TRBD2,TGTGCCAGCAGCCCCGGGACTAGCGGGGGGGTGGCGGAGACCCAGTACTTC,CASSPGTSGGVAETQYF